The T cell receptor beta chain described here comes from a study of blood T cell repertoires in COVID-19. Across the whole study: Both acute and convalescent COVID-19 samples were obtained from the United States, Italy and Spain. PBMCs, B-cell-depleted T cells, or T cells provided the cDNA or gDNA that made up the material.

V was cut by 2 bases and J by 2 bases, with 11 bases left in between. CDR3 length: 15 residues. CDR1 and CDR2 from the germline V gene are LNHDA and SQIVND (reference sequence). In the original workflow: Reference gene primer amplification yielded estimated nucleated cell counts. Repertoires were generated with immunoSEQ multiplex PCR, while TCRdb's copy carries only in-frame clones and drops some. V, J and clone size are taken as reported in that table, and D and trimming were inferred from the DNA itself. The table lists approximately 210,000 clones, around 90% of them singletons. The source of this sequence is a man between 18 and 29 years old with active or convalescent COVID-19. The chain carries TRBV19 and TRBJ2-3, with D possibly being TRBD1 (5 bases). The sample comprised peripheral blood. CDR3 sequence: CASSIREGVTDTQYF. In DNA, the CDR3 is TGTGCCAGTAGTATAAGGGAAGGGGTCACAGATACGCAGTATTTT.